This TCR beta chain was recovered during a study of T cell changes during pregnancy in multiple sclerosis (dated by TCRdb to about 2019). As for the study more broadly: The study examined how the T cell repertoire changed over the course of pregnancy in women with multiple sclerosis.

Concerning this clone: What this receptor recognizes is not known. No qualities accompany the bases; no much larger clone lies one base away.

Library prep was done by the immunoSEQ multiplex PCR assay. Drawn from immuneACCESS, this table holds only the in-frame rearrangements with V and J called that TCRdb kept. Clones are partly lost; checked studies trace under half to an unresolved V gene and leave the rest unexplained. Across this sample there are 11,000 or so clones, with around 94% seen only once. The ten most abundant clones make up around 0.31% of the sample. CDR1 and CDR2, looked up from the germline V gene (reference sequence), are MNHEY and SMNVEV. At the junction V is shortened by 3 bases and J by 4 bases, with 13 bases in between. The CDR3 runs 15 amino acids, cysteine and phenylalanine included. The DNA shown is the 45-base CDR3, in frame from base 1.

This receptor chain uses TRBV27 and TRBJ1-5; no D gene is confidently identified. This TCR was sampled from a female donor with multiple sclerosis, enrolled in a pregnancy study. The sequenced sample was CD4+ T cells from peripheral blood mononuclear cells, obtained before pregnancy. The CDR3 amino acid sequence is: CASSFVGRGNQPQHF. The DNA sequence is TGTGCCAGCAGTTTCGTCGGACGGGGAAATCAGCCCCAGCATTTT.